Below, one T cell receptor beta chain is given with its context. Its antigen is unidentified. The data derive from a study of tumor-infiltrating lymphocytes in primary liver carcinoma. Study details: There were tumors of stage T1-T3 N0M0, each 4.2 to 10 cm across.

CDR1 and CDR2 from the germline V gene are MGHRA and YSYEKL. The length of the CDR3 is 16 residues. V lost 3 bases, J lost 1 base, and 6 bases stayed unmatched. Unsorted whole blood supplied the RNA, and germline DNA was extracted too. Among the patients, all had chronic HBV infection and none had been treated. Sampling before surgery obtained about 4 milliliters of peripheral blood. Findings and caveats of the study: Tumor top-250-clone fractions significantly exceeded those of blood (p = 0.039).

Researchers generated TCR beta cDNA from about 500 ng of total RNA, relying on a constant-region primer. Three nested multiplex PCR rounds of slightly modified ARM-PCR generated TCR beta libraries. Each of the first two PCR rounds ran approximately 11 cycles with TRBV1-TRBV30 forward and C-beta reverse primers. TCRdb reprocessed the multiplex PCR reads via MiXCR and lists one record per CDR3 protein. In the table there are some 180,000 distinct CDR3 sequences, around 60% of which are singletons. The specimen was peripheral blood. The clonotype originates from a man between 40 and 49 years old with primary liver carcinoma and hepatitis B virus infection. The chain is built from TRBV4-1 and TRBJ1-1; TRBD1 matches 9 bases. DNA of the CDR3: TGCGCCAGCAGCCATGCACAGGGGGCAGGGAACACTGAAGCTTTCTTT. Translating gives CASSHAQGAGNTEAFF.